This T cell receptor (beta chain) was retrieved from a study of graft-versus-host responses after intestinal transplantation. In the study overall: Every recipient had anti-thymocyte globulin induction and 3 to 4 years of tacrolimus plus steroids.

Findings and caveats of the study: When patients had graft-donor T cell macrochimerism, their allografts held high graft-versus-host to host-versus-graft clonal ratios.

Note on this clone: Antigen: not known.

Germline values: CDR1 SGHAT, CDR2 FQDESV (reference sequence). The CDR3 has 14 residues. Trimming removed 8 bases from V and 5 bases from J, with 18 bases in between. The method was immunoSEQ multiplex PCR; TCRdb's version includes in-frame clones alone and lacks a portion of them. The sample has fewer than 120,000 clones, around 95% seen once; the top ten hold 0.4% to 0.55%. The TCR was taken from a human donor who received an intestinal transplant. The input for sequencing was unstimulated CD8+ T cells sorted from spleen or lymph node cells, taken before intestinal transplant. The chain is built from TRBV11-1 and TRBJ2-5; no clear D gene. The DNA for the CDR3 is TGTGCCAGCGGACCGGGTGGGTTTGAGGAGACCCAGTACTTC. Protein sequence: CASGPGGFEETQYF.